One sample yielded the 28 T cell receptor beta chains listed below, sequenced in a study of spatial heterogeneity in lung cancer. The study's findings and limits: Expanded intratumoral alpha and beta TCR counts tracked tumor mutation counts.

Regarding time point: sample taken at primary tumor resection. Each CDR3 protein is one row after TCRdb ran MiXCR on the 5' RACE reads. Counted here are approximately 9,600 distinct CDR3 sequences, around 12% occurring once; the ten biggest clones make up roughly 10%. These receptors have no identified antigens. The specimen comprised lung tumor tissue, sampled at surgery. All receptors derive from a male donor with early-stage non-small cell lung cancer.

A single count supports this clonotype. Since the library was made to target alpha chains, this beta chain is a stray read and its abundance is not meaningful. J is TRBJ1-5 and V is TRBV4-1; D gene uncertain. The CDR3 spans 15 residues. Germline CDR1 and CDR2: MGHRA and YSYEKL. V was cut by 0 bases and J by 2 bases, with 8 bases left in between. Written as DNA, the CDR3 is TGCGCCAGCAGCCAAGATCCACTGCGCAATCAGCCCCAGCATTTT. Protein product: CASSQDPLRNQPQHF.

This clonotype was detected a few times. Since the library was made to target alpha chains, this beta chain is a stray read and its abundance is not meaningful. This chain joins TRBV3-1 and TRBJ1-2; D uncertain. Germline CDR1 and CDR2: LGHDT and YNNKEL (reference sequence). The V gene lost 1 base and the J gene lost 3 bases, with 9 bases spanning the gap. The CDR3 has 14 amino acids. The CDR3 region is CASSQVPDYYGYTF. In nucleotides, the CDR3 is TGTGCCAGCAGCCAAGTTCCAGATTACTATGGCTACACCTTC.

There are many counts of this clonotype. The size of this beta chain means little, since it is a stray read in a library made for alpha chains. CDR3 sequence: CSARGGSGDTGANVLTF. The CDR3 DNA reads TGCAGTGCTAGAGGAGGTAGCGGGGACACTGGGGCCAACGTCCTGACTTTC. The gene calls are TRBV20-1 and TRBJ2-6, with 8 bases lining up with TRBD2. The CDR3 totals 17 residues. CDR1 and CDR2 (germline): DFQATT, SNEGSKA (reference sequence). J was trimmed by 2 bases and V by 1 base; bases with no gene match: 7.

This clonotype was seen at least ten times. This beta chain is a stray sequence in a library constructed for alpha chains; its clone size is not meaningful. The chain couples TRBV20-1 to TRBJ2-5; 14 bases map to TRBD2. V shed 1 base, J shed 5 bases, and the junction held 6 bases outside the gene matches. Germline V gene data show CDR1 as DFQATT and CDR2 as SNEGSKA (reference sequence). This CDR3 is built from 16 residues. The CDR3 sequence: CSARAFGTSGSETQYF. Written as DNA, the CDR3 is TGCAGTGCTAGAGCTTTCGGGACTAGCGGGAGTGAGACCCAGTACTTC.

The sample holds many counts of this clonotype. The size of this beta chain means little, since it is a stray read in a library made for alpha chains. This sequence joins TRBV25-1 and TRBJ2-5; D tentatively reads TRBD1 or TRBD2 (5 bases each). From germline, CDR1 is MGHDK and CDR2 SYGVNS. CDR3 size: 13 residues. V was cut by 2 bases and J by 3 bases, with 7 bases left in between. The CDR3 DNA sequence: TGTGCCAGCAGTGAAGAGGGGAAAGAGACCCAGTACTTC. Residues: CASSEEGKETQYF.

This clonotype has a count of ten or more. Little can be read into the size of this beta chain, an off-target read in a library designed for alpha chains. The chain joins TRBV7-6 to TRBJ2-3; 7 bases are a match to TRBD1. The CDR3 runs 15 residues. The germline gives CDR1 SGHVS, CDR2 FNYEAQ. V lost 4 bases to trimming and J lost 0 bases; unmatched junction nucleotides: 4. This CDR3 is CASSSRQGSTDTQYF. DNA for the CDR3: TGTGCCAGCAGCTCCCGACAGGGAAGCACAGATACGCAGTATTTT.

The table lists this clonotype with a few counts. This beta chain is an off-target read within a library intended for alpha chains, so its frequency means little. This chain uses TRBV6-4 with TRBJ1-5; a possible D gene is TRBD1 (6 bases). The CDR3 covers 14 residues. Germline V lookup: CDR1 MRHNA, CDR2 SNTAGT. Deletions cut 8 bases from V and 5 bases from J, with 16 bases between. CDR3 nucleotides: TGTGCCAGCCTTGGGGGCTTCCTCCATCAGCCCCAGCATTTT. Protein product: CASLGGFLHQPQHF.

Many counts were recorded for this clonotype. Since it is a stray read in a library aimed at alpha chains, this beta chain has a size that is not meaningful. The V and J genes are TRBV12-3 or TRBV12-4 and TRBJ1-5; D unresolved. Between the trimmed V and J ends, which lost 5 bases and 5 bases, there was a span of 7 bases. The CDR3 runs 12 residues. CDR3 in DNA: TGTGCCAGCAGTCCCAGCGATCAGCCCCAGCATTTT. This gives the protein CASSPSDQPQHF.

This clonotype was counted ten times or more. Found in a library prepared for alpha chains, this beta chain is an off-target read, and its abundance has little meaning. The CDR3 region has the DNA TGCAGTGCTAGAGCTCCAGCGGGAGGCTACGAGCAGTACTTC. Amino acids: CSARAPAGGYEQYF. The chain combines TRBV20-1 with TRBJ2-7, with 9 nucleotides matching TRBD2. The V gene's germline CDR1 is DFQATT and CDR2 SNEGSKA (reference sequence). This CDR3 has 14 residues. Losses at the gene ends were 1 base for V and 3 bases for J; bases not matched to a gene: 4.

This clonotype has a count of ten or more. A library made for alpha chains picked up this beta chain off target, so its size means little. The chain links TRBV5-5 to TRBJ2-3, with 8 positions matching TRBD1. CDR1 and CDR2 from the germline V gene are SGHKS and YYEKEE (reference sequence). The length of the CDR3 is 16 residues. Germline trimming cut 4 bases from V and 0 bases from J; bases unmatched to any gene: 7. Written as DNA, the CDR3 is TGTGCCAGCAGCGCTGGGACAGGCCCTAGCACAGATACGCAGTATTTT. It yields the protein CASSAGTGPSTDTQYF. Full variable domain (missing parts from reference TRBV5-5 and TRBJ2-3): DAGVTQSPTHLIKTRGQQVTLRCSPISGHKSVSWYQQVLGQGPQFIFQYYEKEERGRGNFPDRFSARQFPNYSSELNVNALLLGDSALYLCASSAGTGPSTDTQYFGPGTRLTVL.

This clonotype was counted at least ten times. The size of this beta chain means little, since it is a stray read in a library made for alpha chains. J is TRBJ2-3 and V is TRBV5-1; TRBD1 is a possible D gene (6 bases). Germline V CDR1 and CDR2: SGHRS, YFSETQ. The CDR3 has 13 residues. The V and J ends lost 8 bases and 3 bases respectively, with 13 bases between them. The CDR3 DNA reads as TGCGCCAGTACGACAGGTTTAACAGATACGCAGTATTTT. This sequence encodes CASTTGLTDTQYF.

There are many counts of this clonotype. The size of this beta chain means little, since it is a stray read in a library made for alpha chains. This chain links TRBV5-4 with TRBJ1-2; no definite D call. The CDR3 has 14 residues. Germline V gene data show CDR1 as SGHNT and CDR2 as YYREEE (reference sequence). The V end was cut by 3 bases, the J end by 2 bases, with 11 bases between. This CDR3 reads CASSSGRLNYGYTF. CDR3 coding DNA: TGTGCCAGCAGCTCAGGACGGCTGAACTATGGCTACACCTTC. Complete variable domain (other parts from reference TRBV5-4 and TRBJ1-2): ETGVTQSPTHLIKTRGQQVTLRCSSQSGHNTVSWYQQALGQGPQFIFQYYREEENGRGNFPPRFSGLQFPNYSSELNVNALELDDSALYLCASSSGRLNYGYTFGSGTRLTVV.

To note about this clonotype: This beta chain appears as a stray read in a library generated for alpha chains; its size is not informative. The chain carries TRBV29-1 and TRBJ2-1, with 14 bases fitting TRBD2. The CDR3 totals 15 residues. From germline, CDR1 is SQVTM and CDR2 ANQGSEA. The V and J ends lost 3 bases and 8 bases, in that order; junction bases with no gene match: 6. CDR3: CSVEGTSGSRYEQFF. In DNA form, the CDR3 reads TGCAGCGTTGAGGGGACTAGCGGGAGTAGGTATGAGCAGTTCTTC.

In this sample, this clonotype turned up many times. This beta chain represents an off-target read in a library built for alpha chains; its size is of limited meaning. CDR3 sequence reads: CASSFQDSQNTGELFF. In DNA form, the CDR3 reads TGCGCCAGCAGCTTCCAGGACAGCCAGAACACCGGGGAGCTGTTTTTT. The chain joins TRBV5-1 to TRBJ2-2, with D perhaps matching TRBD1 (6 bases). Trimming took 2 bases from V and 1 from J, leaving 12 bases between them. Germline assignment: CDR1 SGHRS and CDR2 YFSETQ. This CDR3 contains 16 residues.

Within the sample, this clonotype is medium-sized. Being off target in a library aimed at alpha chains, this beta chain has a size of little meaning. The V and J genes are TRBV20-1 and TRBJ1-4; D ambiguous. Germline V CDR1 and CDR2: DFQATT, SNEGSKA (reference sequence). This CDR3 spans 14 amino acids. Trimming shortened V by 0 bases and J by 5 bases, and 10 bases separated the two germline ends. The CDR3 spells CSARDVNGNEKLFF. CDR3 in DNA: TGCAGTGCTAGAGATGTGAACGGGAATGAAAAACTGTTTTTT.

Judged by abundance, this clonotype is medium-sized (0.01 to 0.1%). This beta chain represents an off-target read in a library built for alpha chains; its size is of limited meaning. In DNA form, the CDR3 reads TGTGCCAGCACCCTAAACAGTCCTGGCTATGGCTACACCTTC. Protein product: CASTLNSPGYGYTF. The chain has TRBV6-6 and TRBJ1-2; no reliable D call. Germline values: CDR1 MNHNY, CDR2 SVGAGI (reference sequence). V lost 7 bases to trimming and J lost 4 bases, with 16 bases between them. This CDR3 spans 14 amino acids.

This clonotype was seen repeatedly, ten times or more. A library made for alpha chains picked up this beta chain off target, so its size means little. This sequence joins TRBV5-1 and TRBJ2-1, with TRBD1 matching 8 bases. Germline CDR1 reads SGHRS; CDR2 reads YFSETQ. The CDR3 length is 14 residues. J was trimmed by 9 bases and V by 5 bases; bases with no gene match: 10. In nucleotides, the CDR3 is TGCGCCAGCAGGCCGGGACAGGAGATTGGTGAGCAGTTCTTC. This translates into CASRPGQEIGEQFF.

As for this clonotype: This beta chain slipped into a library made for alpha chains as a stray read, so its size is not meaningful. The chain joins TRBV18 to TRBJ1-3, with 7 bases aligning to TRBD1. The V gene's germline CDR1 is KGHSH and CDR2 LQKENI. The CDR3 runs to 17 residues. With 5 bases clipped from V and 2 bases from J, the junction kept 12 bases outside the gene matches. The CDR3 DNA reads TGTGCCAGCTCATTCACTTCCGTGACAGGGACTGGAAACACCATATATTTT. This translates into CASSFTSVTGTGNTIYF. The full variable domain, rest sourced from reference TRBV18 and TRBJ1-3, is NAGVMQNPRHLVRRRGQEARLRCSPMKGHSHVYWYRQLPEEGLKFMVYLQKENIIDESGMPKERFSAEFPKEGPSILRIQQVVRGDSAAYFCASSFTSVTGTGNTIYFGEGSWLTVV.

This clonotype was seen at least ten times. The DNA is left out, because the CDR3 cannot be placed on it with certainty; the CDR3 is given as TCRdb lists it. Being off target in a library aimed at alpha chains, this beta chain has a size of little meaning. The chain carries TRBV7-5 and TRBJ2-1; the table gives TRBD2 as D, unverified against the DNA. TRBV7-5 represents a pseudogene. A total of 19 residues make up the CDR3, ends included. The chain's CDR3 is CISVSEAHRGTSSYNEQFF.

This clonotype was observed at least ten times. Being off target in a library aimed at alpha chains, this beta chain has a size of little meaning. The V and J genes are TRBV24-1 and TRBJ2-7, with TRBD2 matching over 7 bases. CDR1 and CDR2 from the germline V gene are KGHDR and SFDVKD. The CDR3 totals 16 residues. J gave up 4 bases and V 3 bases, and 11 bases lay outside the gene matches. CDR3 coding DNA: TGTGCCACCAGTGATACCAAAAGCGGGACCTTGTACGAGCAGTACTTC. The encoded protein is CATSDTKSGTLYEQYF.

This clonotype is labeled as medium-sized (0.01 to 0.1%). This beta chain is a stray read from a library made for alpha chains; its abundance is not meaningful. Here the CDR3 reads CASSFAGNTDTQYF. The DNA for the CDR3 is TGTGCCAGCAGTTTTGCCGGGAACACAGATACGCAGTATTTT. The chain carries TRBV12-3 or TRBV12-4 and TRBJ2-3, with D perhaps TRBD2 (5 bases). The CDR3 covers 14 residues. Trimming removed 3 bases from V and 2 bases from J, with 9 bases in between.

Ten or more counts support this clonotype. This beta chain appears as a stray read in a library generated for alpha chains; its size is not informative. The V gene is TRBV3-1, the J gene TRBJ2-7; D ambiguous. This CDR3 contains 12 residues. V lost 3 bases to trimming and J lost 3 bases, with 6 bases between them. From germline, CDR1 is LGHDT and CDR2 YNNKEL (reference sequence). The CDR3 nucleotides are TGTGCCAGCAGCCATGGCTACTACGAGCAGTACTTC. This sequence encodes CASSHGYYEQYF.

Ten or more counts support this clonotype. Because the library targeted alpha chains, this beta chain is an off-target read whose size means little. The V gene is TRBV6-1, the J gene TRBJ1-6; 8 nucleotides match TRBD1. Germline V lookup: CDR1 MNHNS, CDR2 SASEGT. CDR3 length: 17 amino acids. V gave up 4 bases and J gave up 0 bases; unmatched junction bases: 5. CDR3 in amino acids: CASSGGQGRSYNSPLHF. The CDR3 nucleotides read TGTGCCAGCAGTGGAGGACAGGGCCGCTCCTATAATTCACCCCTCCACTTT.

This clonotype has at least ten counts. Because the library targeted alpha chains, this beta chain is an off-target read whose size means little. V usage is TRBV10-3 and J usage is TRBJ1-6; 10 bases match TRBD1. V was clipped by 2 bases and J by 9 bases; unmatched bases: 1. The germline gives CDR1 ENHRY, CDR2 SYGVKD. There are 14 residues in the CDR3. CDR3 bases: TGTGCCATCAGTGAGGGGACAGGGGTTTCACCCCTCCACTTT. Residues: CAISEGTGVSPLHF.

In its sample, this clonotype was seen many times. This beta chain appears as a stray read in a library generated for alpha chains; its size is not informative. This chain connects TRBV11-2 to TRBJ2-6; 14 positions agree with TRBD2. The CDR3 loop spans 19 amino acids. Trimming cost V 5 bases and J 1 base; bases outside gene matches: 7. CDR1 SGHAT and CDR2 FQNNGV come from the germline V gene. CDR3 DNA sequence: TGTGCCAGCAGCGCAAGACTAGCGGGAGGGCCGTCTGGGGCCAACGTCCTGACTTTC. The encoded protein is CASSARLAGGPSGANVLTF.

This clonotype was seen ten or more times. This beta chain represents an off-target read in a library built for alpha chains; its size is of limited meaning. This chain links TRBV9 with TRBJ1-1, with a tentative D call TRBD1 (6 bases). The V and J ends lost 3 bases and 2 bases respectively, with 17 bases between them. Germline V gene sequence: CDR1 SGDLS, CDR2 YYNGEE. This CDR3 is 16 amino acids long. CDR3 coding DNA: TGTGCCAGCAGCGCCCGCCCCATGACAGGAAACACTGAAGCTTTCTTT. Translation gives CASSARPMTGNTEAFF.

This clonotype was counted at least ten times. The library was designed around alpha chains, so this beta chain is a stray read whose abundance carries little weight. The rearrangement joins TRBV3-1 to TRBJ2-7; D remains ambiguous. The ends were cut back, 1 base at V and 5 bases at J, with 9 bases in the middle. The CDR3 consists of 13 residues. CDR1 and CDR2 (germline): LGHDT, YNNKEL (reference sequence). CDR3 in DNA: TGTGCCAGCAGCCAAGGCCGGTTCGACGAGCAGTACTTC. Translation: CASSQGRFDEQYF.

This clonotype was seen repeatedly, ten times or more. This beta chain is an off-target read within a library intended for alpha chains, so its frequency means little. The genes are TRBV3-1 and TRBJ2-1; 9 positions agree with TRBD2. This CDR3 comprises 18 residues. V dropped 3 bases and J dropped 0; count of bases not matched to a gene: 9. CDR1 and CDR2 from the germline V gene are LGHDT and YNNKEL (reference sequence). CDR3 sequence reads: CASSQRSGRIFSYNEQFF. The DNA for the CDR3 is TGTGCCAGCAGCCAGCGGAGCGGGAGGATCTTCTCCTACAATGAGCAGTTCTTC.